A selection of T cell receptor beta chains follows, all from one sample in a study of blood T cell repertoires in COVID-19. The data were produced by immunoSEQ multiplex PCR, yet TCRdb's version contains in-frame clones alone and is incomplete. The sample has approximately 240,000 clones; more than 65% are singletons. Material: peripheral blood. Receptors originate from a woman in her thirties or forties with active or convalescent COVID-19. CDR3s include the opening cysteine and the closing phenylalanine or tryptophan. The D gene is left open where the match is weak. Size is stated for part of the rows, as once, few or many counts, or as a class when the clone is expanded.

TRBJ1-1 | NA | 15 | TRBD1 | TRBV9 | TGTGCCAGCAGCCCCCGGCCAGGGGGCTCCACTGAAGCTTTCTTT | CASSPRPGGSTEAFF
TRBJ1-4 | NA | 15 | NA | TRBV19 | TGTGCCAGTAGTATAGATACAGGAACTAATGAAAAACTGTTTTTT | CASSIDTGTNEKLFF
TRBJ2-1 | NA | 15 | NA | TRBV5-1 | TGCGCCAGCAGCTTGGCCCCTAGCGACTACAATGAGCAGTTCTTC | CASSLAPSDYNEQFF
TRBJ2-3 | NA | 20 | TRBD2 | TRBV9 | TGTGCCAGCAGCGTAGCGTGGGGGACTAGCGGGCGCGGAGGCACAGATACGCAGTATTTT | CASSVAWGTSGRGGTDTQYF
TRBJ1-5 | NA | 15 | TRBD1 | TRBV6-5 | TGTGCCAGCAGCGACAGGGGTAATAGCAATCAGCCCCAGCATTTT | CASSDRGNSNQPQHF
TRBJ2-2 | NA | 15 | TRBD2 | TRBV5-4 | TGTGCCAGCAGCTCCGCGGGGGGGCTTACCGGGGAGCTGTTTTTT | CASSSAGGLTGELFF
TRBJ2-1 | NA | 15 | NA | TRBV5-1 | TGCGCCAGCAGCTTCGTCGGGAGCTCCTACAATGAGCAGTTCTTC | CASSFVGSSYNEQFF
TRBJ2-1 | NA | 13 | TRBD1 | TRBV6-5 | TGTGCCAGCAGGACGACAGGGTACAATGAGCAGTTCTTC | CASRTTGYNEQFF
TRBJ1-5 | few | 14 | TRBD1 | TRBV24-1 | TGTGCCACCAGTGAGACAGGGGCCGATCAGCCCCAGCATTTT | CATSETGADQPQHF
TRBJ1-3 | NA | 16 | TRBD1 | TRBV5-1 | TGCGCCAGCAGCTTGGCAGGGGGGCACTCTGGAAACACCATATATTTT | CASSLAGGHSGNTIYF
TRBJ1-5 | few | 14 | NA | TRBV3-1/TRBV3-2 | TGTGCCAGCAGCCTGACGGGCGAGGGTCAGCCCCAGCATTTT | CASSLTGEGQPQHF
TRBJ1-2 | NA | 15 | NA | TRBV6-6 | TGTGCCAGCAGTTCAAGGGGGGGGAAAGTGGATGGCTACACCTTC | CASSSRGGKVDGYTF
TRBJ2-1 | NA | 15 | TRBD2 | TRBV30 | TGTGCCTGGAGTGTGGGACTAGCGGGGGTCAATGAGCAGTTCTTC | CAWSVGLAGVNEQFF
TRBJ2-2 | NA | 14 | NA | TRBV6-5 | TGTGCCAGCAGTCTCGACAGAGCCGTAGGGGAGCTGTTTTTT | CASSLDRAVGELFF
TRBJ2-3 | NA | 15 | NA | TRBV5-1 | TGCGCCAGCAGCTTCGGGGGGCCTGGGACAGATACGCAGTATTTT | CASSFGGPGTDTQYF
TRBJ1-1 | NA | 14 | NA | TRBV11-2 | TGTGCCAGCAGCCGAGGCCCGATGAACACTGAAGCTTTCTTT | CASSRGPMNTEAFF
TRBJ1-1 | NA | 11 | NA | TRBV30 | TGTGCCTGGAGTGTCGGGGAGGGAGCTTTCTTT | CAWSVGEGAFF
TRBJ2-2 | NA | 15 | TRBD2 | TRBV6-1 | TGTGCCAGCACGAAAGCGGGGGGGCAAATCGGGGAGCTGTTTTTT | CASTKAGGQIGELFF
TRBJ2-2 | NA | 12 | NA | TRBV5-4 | TGTGCCAGCAGCCGGAACACCGGGGAGCTGTTTTTT | CASSRNTGELFF
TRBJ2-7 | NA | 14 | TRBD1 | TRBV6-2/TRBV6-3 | TGTGCCAGCAGTCACAGGGGGCGCCTAGGTGAGCAGTACTTC | CASSHRGRLGEQYF
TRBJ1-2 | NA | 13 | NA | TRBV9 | TGTGCCAGCAGCGTAGCTAACAGACATGGCTACACCTTC | CASSVANRHGYTF
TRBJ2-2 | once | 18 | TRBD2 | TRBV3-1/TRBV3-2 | TGTGCCAGCAGCCGGCCAAGTGGCGGGGGGGCCGCCACCGGGGAGCTGTTTTTT | CASSRPSGGGAATGELFF
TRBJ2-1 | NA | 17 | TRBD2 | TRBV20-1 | TGCAGTGCTAGTCTCCCGGGACTAGCGGGGGCCAACAATGAGCAGTTCTTC | CSASLPGLAGANNEQFF
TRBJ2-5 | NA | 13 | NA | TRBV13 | TGTGCCAGCAGCTTAGGGCCACTGAAGACCCAGTACTTC | CASSLGPLKTQYF
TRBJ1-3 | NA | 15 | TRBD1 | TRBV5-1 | TGCGCCAGCAGCTACGGACAGGGGAGGGGAAACACCATATATTTT | CASSYGQGRGNTIYF
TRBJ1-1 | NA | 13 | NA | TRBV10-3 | TGTGCCATCGGGGCAGGCGCGAACACTGAAGCTTTCTTT | CAIGAGANTEAFF
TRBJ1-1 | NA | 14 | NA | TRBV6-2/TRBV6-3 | TGTGCCAGCAGCCAAGGAATGCGAGGGACTGAAGCTTTCTTT | CASSQGMRGTEAFF
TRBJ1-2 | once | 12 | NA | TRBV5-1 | TGCGCCAGCAGCTTGGACACCTATGGCTACACCTTC | CASSLDTYGYTF
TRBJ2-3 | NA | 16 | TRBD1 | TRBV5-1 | TGCGCCAGCAGCTCGCAGGGGGCGACGGTCACAGATACGCAGTATTTT | CASSSQGATVTDTQYF
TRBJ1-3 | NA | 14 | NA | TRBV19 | TGTGCCAGTAGTACGGGTGTAGCTGGAAACACCATATATTTT | CASSTGVAGNTIYF
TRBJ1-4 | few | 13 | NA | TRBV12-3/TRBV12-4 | TGTGCCAGCAGTTTATCCGTTAATGAAAAACTGTTTTTT | CASSLSVNEKLFF
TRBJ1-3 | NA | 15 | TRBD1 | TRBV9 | TGTGCCAGCAGCAGTTCAGGGGGTCGTGGAAACACCATATATTTT | CASSSSGGRGNTIYF
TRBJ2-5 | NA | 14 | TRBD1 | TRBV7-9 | TGTGCCAGCAGCTCGCTAAGACAGGGGAAAACCCAGTACTTC | CASSSLRQGKTQYF
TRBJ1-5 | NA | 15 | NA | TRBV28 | TGTGCCAGCAGTTTGAGGCAGTCCGGCAATCAGCCCCAGCATTTT | CASSLRQSGNQPQHF
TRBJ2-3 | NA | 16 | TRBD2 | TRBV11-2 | TGTGCCAGCAGCCGATCACGGACTAGGGGAGCAGATACGCAGTATTTT | CASSRSRTRGADTQYF
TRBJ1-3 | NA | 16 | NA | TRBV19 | TGTGCCAGTACTGAACTGGTGAAGGGGCCTGGAAACACCATATATTTT | CASTELVKGPGNTIYF
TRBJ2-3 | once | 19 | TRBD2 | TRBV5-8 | TGTGCCAGCAGCTTCATCTTAGCGGGGGGCATTTCTAGCACAGATACGCAGTATTTT | CASSFILAGGISSTDTQYF
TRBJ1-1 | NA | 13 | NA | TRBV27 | TGTGCCAGCAGTTTCTCGGGGAACACTGAAGCTTTCTTT | CASSFSGNTEAFF
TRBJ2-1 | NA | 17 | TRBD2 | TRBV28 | TGTGCCAGCAGTCCCGGGCTATGGCGGGGGGGCCCAGATGAGCAGTTCTTC | CASSPGLWRGGPDEQFF
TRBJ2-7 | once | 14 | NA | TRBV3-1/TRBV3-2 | TGTGCCAGCAGCCAAAAGCGCAGGGATTACGAGCAGTACTTC | CASSQKRRDYEQYF
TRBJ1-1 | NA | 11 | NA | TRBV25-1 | TGTGCCAGCAGTGAAGCCGGGGAAGCTTTCTTT | CASSEAGEAFF
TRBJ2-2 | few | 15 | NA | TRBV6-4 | TGTGCCAGCAGTGCAACAGGGTCTGACACCGGGGAGCTGTTTTTT | CASSATGSDTGELFF
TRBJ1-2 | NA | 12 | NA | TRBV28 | TGTGCCATAAAGAAGGGGTCCCGGGGCTACACCTTC | CAIKKGSRGYTF
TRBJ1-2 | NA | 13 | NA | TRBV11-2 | TGTGCCAGCAGCTCCTCGAGTATTTATGGCTACACCTTC | CASSSSSIYGYTF
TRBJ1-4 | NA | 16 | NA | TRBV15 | TGTGCCACCAGCAGGATCGGGGGGGGACTGGGTGAAAAACTGTTTTTT | CATSRIGGGLGEKLFF
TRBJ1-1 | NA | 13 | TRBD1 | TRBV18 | TGTGCCAGCTCACCTCAGGGGGCGAGTGAAGCTTTCTTT | CASSPQGASEAFF